The T cell receptor beta chain under discussion was sequenced for a study of blood T cell repertoires in COVID-19. Study-level background: Material from acute and convalescent COVID-19 was sourced from the United States, Italy and Spain. Nucleic acid was either cDNA or gDNA, and it came from T cells, B-cell-depleted T cells, or PBMCs.

CDR3 length: 18 amino acids. Germline lookup yields CDR1 SGHTA and CDR2 FQGNSA. The V and J ends lost 3 bases and 4 bases, in that order; junction bases with no gene match: 11. This clone was seen once. In the original workflow: Estimated nucleated cell counts came from reference gene primer amplification. Assay: immunoSEQ multiplex PCR; the TCRdb copy retains only in-frame clones and omits some. V and J calls and clone size are as listed in that table; D and trimming were resolved from the DNA. The profile shows about 250,000 clones, around 85% of them singletons. The clonotype was recovered from a middle-aged man with COVID-19, enrolled during active disease. The rearrangement links TRBV7-2 to TRBJ1-3, with 11 bases fitting TRBD1. Input material: peripheral blood. Here the CDR3 reads CASSFGQGARVRGNTIYF. CDR3 nucleotide sequence: TGTGCCAGCAGCTTTGGACAGGGGGCGCGGGTACGAGGAAACACCATATATTTT. Drawing the rest from reference TRBV7-2 and TRBJ1-3, the complete variable domain is GAGVSQSPSNKVTEKGKDVELRCDPISGHTALYWYRQSLGQGLEFLIYFQGNSAPDKSGLPSDRFSAERTGGSVSTLTIQRTQQEDSAVYLCASSFGQGARVRGNTIYFGEGSWLTVV.